The entry that follows covers one T cell receptor beta chain sequence. No antigen is known for it. This specimen comes from a study of T cell responses to AZD1222 COVID-19 vaccine. Trimming left V 0 bases short and J 0 bases short, with 10 bases between. There are 16 residues in the CDR3. From germline, CDR1 is SGHDT and CDR2 YYEEEE. Study results and caveats: Two AZD1222 administrations were followed by greater Spike-specific TCR breadth and depth.

The protocol was immunoSEQ multiplex PCR, while the TCRdb copy is restricted to in-frame clones and leaves out a portion. The sample holds 83,000 or so clones, approximately 90% seen once. The source was peripheral blood, collected 28 days after the second AZD1222 dose. This sequence joins TRBV5-6 and TRBJ1-3; D not resolved. This TCR came from an adult who received the AZD1222 COVID-19 vaccine. The CDR3 sequence is CASSLAPASSGNTIYF. CDR3 in DNA: TGTGCCAGCAGCTTGGCCCCAGCGAGCTCTGGAAACACCATATATTTT.